The clone carrying this T cell receptor beta chain was seen more than once but under ten times. Its specificity is not known. Other DNA sequences in this sample translate to the same CDR3. All of the isolated RNA was reverse transcribed, so expressed TCRB transcripts were sequenced. The assay was immunoSEQ multiplex PCR, and TCRdb's table has in-frame clones only and misses some. The sample has about 350,000 clones, 15% to 20% seen once. Trimming cost V 0 bases and J 10 bases; bases outside gene matches: 5. The CDR3 is made up of 15 amino acids. CDR1 and CDR2 (germline): SGHRS, YFSETQ. The data stem from a study of beta chain features in type 1 diabetes. CD4+ naive, central memory, regulatory and stem cell-like memory cells were sorted via CD45RO/CCR7/CD25/CD127/CD95/CD27. Study-level results: Cells expressing TCR highly could be over-represented by cDNA sequencing. Type 1 diabetes patients showed a moderate but significant shortening of TCRB CDR3s in all four CD4+ subsets. For type 1 diabetes patients, VDJ junctions showed fewer insertions and more deletions.

Sample: naive CD4+ T cells from blood. The source is a young woman in good health. V is TRBV5-1 and J is TRBJ1-6, with 9 positions matching TRBD1. Written as DNA, the CDR3 is TGCGCCAGCAGCTTGGCGGGACAGGGTCGCTCACCCCTCCACTTT. It is translated as CASSLAGQGRSPLHF.